The TCR beta chain described here comes from a study of blood T cell repertoires in COVID-19. Assay used: immunoSEQ multiplex PCR; TCRdb lists only in-frame clones, some missing. The table lists about 270,000 clones, more than 75% of them singletons. Trimming removed 4 bases from V and 3 bases from J; junction bases left unmatched: 6. The CDR3 extends over 15 amino acids. The germline V gene encodes CDR1 MNHEY and CDR2 SVGAGI. V gene TRBV6-5 combines with J gene TRBJ2-1; 7 bases line up with TRBD1. The receptor was derived from a woman in her fifties or sixties with acute or convalescent COVID-19. The source material was peripheral blood. The chain's CDR3 is CASSSDRVVYNEQFF. CDR3 sequence (DNA): TGTGCCAGCAGTTCCGACAGGGTCGTCTACAATGAGCAGTTCTTC.